This TCR beta chain is drawn from a study of T cell responses to AZD1222 COVID-19 vaccine. Study observations and caveats: Spike-spanning, vaccine-associated CD4 TCRs were dominant at 160-218 and 743-854. Among the donors, most were white British and more were female, and clonal diversity was possibly underestimated. Just six AZD1222 recipients tested seropositive at baseline.

With respect to this clone: The antigen remains undetermined.

Germline CDR1 and CDR2: SGHNT and YYREEE (reference sequence). CDR3 size: 13 residues. The V and J ends lost 2 bases and 3 bases respectively, with 8 bases between them. TCRdb's table, derived via immunoSEQ multiplex PCR, lists solely in-frame clones and lacks some. The data show 90,000 to 150,000 clones, roughly 84% seen once. The chain links TRBV5-4 to TRBJ2-5; tentatively, D is TRBD2 (5 bases). The clonotype was recovered from an adult in good health. The specimen was peripheral blood, collected on day 0 of AZD1222 vaccination. The CDR3 is CASSFRGKETQYF. The CDR3, as DNA: TGTGCCAGCAGCTTTCGGGGTAAAGAGACCCAGTACTTC.